This T cell receptor (beta chain) was sequenced during a study of blood T cell repertoires in COVID-19. Study context: Both acute and convalescent COVID-19 samples were obtained from the United States, Italy and Spain. T cells, B-cell-depleted T cells, or PBMCs provided the cDNA or gDNA that served as material.

Patients in Seattle were enrolled during active infection, then followed longitudinally. The CDR3 has 17 amino acids. The V segment lost 2 bases and the J segment 2 bases; nucleotides outside the gene matches: 8. Germline CDR1 reads SGHKS; CDR2 reads YYEKEE (reference sequence). Under the authors' procedure: Reference gene primer amplification gave nucleated cell count estimates. Here immunoSEQ multiplex PCR was the method, and the copy in TCRdb shows in-frame clones only, minus some. The DNA was the basis for D and trimming; V, J and clone size are from that table. The sample has about 350,000 clones; 80% to 90% are singletons.

This clonotype originated in a woman between 50 and 59 years old with COVID-19, enrolled during active disease. Sequenced: peripheral blood. The rearrangement links TRBV5-5 to TRBJ2-1; TRBD2 agrees at 9 bases. CDR3 bases: TGTGCCAGCAGCTTCCTTGGCGGGAGGGGGGCCTACAATGAGCAGTTCTTC. Protein product: CASSFLGGRGAYNEQFF.